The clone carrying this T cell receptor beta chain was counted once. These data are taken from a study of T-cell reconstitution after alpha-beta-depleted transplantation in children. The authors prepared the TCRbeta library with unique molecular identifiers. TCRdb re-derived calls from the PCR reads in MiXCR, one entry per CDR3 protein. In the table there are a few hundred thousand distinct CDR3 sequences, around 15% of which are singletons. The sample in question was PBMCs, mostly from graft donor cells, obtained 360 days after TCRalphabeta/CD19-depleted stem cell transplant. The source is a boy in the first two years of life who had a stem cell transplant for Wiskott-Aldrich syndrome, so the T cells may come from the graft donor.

The CDR3 here is CAISGTQYNEQFF. CDR3 coding DNA: TGTGCCATCAGCGGGACCCAATACAATGAGCAGTTCTTC. The rearrangement uses TRBV10-3 and TRBJ2-1; the D call may be TRBD1 or TRBD2 (5 bases each). The CDR3 covers 13 residues. The V end was cut by 6 bases, the J end by 4 bases, with 10 bases between. Germline-derived CDR1 and CDR2 are ENHRY and SYGVKD.